These 27 T cell receptor beta chains were all obtained from the same sample, sequenced in a study of OX40 agonist ivuxolimab in advanced cancers. Measured with immunoSEQ multiplex PCR; TCRdb has only the in-frame clones, and not every one. Here the sample spans approximately 23,000 clones, just under 85% being singletons. The sample was CD4+ or CD8+ T cells sorted from blood, taken in a trial of the OX40 agonist ivuxolimab. These receptors were collected from an adult with an advanced solid tumor such as melanoma, head and neck, liver or kidney cancer.

The sample holds a few counts of this clone. This rearrangement joins TRBV10-3 to TRBJ1-1; TRBD1 is a possible D gene (5 bases). The CDR3 length is 14 residues. The germline V gene has CDR1 ENHRY and CDR2 SYGVKD. The V gene lost 3 bases and the J gene lost 1 base, with 9 bases spanning the gap. CDR3 sequence (DNA): TGTGCCATCAGTGATTTGACAGAGAACACTGAAGCTTTCTTT. Its translation is CAISDLTENTEAFF.

This clone occurred a few times. The chain carries TRBV28 and TRBJ1-1, with a possible D match to TRBD1 (6 bases). V lost 9 bases to trimming and J lost 3 bases, with 23 bases between them. The CDR3 loop spans 16 amino acids. Germline lookup yields CDR1 MDHEN and CDR2 SYDVKM. The CDR3 coding sequence is TGTGCCAGTCGACAATCGGCAGGGGCTAAGGACACTGAAGCTTTCTTT. It yields the protein CASRQSAGAKDTEAFF.

The gene calls are TRBV7-2 and TRBJ2-6, with D possibly being TRBD2 (6 bases). The CDR3 runs 16 residues. Germline CDR1 reads SGHTA; CDR2 reads FQGNSA. Trimming left V 6 bases short and J 4 bases short, with 16 bases between. The CDR3 spells CASRQGTWIGANVLTF. The CDR3 DNA follows: TGTGCCAGCAGGCAAGGGACTTGGATCGGGGCCAACGTCCTGACTTTC. Combining the CDR3 with reference TRBV7-2 and TRBJ2-6 gives the whole variable domain GAGVSQSPSNKVTEKGKDVELRCDPISGHTALYWYRQSLGQGLEFLIYFQGNSAPDKSGLPSDRFSAERTGGSVSTLTIQRTQQEDSAVYLCASRQGTWIGANVLTFGAGSRLTVL.

This clone counts as medium-sized. V is TRBV30 and J is TRBJ1-1; possible D gene TRBD1, 6 bases. V was shortened by 1 base and J by 4 bases, with 10 bases between the two germline ends. This CDR3 spans 13 amino acids. The germline V gene encodes CDR1 GTSNPN and CDR2 SVGIG (reference sequence). The CDR3 DNA is TGTGCCTGGAGTGCGGGGGGGGCCACTGAAGCTTTCTTT. It yields the protein CAWSAGGATEAFF.

The chain recombines TRBV19 with TRBJ1-6; D is ambiguous. Germline V gene data show CDR1 as LNHDA and CDR2 as SQIVND (reference sequence). The CDR3 runs 12 residues. V was pared by 5 bases and J by 7 bases, with 6 bases between. CDR3 bases: TGTGCCAGTAGTGGGTACAATTCACCCCTCCACTTT. Translating it yields CASSGYNSPLHF.

Remarks on this clone: The same CDR3 can be traced to other DNA sequences in this sample. This chain joins TRBV11-2 and TRBJ2-1; D uncertain. Germline values: CDR1 SGHAT, CDR2 FQNNGV. This CDR3 spans 12 amino acids. V was shortened by 1 base and J by 7 bases, with 5 bases between the two germline ends. The CDR3 DNA sequence: TGTGCCAGCAGCTTAGTGGGGAATGAGCAGTTCTTC. It translates to CASSLVGNEQFF. Full variable domain (rest looked up from reference TRBV11-2 and TRBJ2-1): EAGVAQSPRYKIIEKRQSVAFWCNPISGHATLYWYQQILGQGPKLLIQFQNNGVVDDSQLPKDRFSAERLKGVDSTLKIQPAKLEDSAVYLCASSLVGNEQFFGPGTRLTVL.

With respect to this clone: Other DNA sequences in this specimen translate into the identical CDR3. The V gene is TRBV5-4, the J gene TRBJ1-4, with D perhaps TRBD1 (5 bases). CDR1 and CDR2 (germline): SGHNT, YYREEE (reference sequence). CDR3 length: 12 residues. V was pared by 4 bases and J by 12 bases, with 13 bases between. The CDR3 nucleotides read TGTGCCAGCAGCCTACGAGGGGACGAACTGTTTTTT. This translates into CASSLRGDELFF.

The chain links TRBV5-4 to TRBJ2-1; D is undetermined. Germline V gene lookup returns CDR1 SGHNT and CDR2 YYREEE (reference sequence). CDR3 length equals 12 residues. The ends were cut back, 3 bases at V and 7 bases at J, with 8 bases in the middle. The CDR3 coding sequence is TGTGCCAGCAGCTGGGGTACGAATGAGCAGTTCTTC. Residues: CASSWGTNEQFF. The complete variable domain, with remaining parts taken from reference TRBV5-4 and TRBJ2-1, reads ETGVTQSPTHLIKTRGQQVTLRCSSQSGHNTVSWYQQALGQGPQFIFQYYREEENGRGNFPPRFSGLQFPNYSSELNVNALELDDSALYLCASSWGTNEQFFGPGTRLTVL.

The rearrangement links TRBV7-6 to TRBJ1-1; possible D gene TRBD1, 5 bases. The CDR3 length is 15 residues. The V end lost 1 base, the J end lost 3 bases, and 12 bases lay between the germline ends. The germline gives CDR1 SGHVS, CDR2 FNYEAQ. CDR3 sequence: CASSLVGGAHTEAFF. CDR3 coding DNA: TGTGCCAGCAGCTTAGTAGGTGGGGCCCACACTGAAGCTTTCTTT.

The rearrangement uses TRBV29-1 and TRBJ2-1; TRBD1 aligns across 7 bases. The CDR3 consists of 14 residues. The germline gives CDR1 SQVTM, CDR2 ANQGSEA. V was pared by 5 bases and J by 6 bases, with 10 bases of the junction left unmatched. This CDR3 reads CSVSGTVFSNEQFF. In nucleotides, the CDR3 is TGCAGCGTTTCCGGGACAGTCTTTAGCAATGAGCAGTTCTTC.

This clone was seen just once. The chain links TRBV19 to TRBJ1-5; weak D call: TRBD1 (6 bases). V shed 10 bases and J shed 7 bases, with 14 bases lying between them. CDR3 size: 12 residues. In germline, CDR1 is LNHDA, CDR2 SQIVND (reference sequence). The CDR3 loop reads CAIPQGNQPQHF. CDR3 sequence (DNA): TGTGCCATACCGCAGGGGAACCAGCCCCAGCATTTT.

The chain links TRBV23-1 to TRBJ2-5, with D tentatively TRBD2 (5 bases). TRBV23-1 qualifies as an ORF whose function is uncertain. Trimming took off 4 bases at V and 7 bases at J, with 10 bases between the two ends. This CDR3 has 12 residues. The CDR3 loop reads CASSLGGRTQYF. DNA for the CDR3: TGCGCCAGCAGTCTTGGTGGGAGGACCCAGTACTTC.

The gene calls are TRBV5-8 and TRBJ2-5; D might be TRBD2 (5 bases). Germline-derived CDR1 and CDR2 are SGHTS and YDEGEE. The CDR3 totals 15 residues. V lost 1 base and J 2 bases, leaving 12 bases between the germline ends. The DNA for the CDR3 is TGTGCCAGCAGCTTGCCCGGACTGCTACAAGAGACCCAGTACTTC. It yields the protein CASSLPGLLQETQYF.

This clone was detected only a few times. This chain connects TRBV7-2 to TRBJ2-2, with TRBD2 matching over 14 bases. Germline-derived CDR1 and CDR2 are SGHTA and FQGNSA. The V gene end was trimmed by 5 bases and the J gene end by 3 bases; junction bases not matched to a gene: 5. CDR3 length: 17 residues. In DNA form, the CDR3 reads TGTGCCAGCAGCGTGACTAGCGGGGGGGATTACACCGGGGAGCTGTTTTTT. The encoded protein is CASSVTSGGDYTGELFF. Full variable domain (missing parts from reference TRBV7-2 and TRBJ2-2): GAGVSQSPSNKVTEKGKDVELRCDPISGHTALYWYRQSLGQGLEFLIYFQGNSAPDKSGLPSDRFSAERTGGSVSTLTIQRTQQEDSAVYLCASSVTSGGDYTGELFFGEGSRLTVL.

This chain links TRBV7-9 with TRBJ2-7; 10 bases are a match to TRBD1. Looked up from germline, CDR1 is SEHNR and CDR2 is FQNEAQ (reference sequence). V trimming: 2 bases; J trimming: 10 bases; junction bases outside the gene matches: 8. CDR3 length equals 14 residues. The CDR3 protein is CASSLPGTGVAQYF. The CDR3 region has the DNA TGTGCCAGCAGCTTACCTGGGACAGGGGTCGCACAGTACTTC.

The chain joins TRBV27 to TRBJ2-3, with 11 bases lining up with TRBD2. CDR1 is MNHEY and CDR2 is SMNVEV in the germline V gene (reference sequence). J was trimmed by 4 bases and V by 0 bases; bases with no gene match: 3. CDR3 length equals 16 residues. CDR3 DNA: TGTGCCAGCAGTTTATCGGATAGCGGGGGGGCAGATACGCAGTATTTT. Amino acids: CASSLSDSGGADTQYF.

The rearrangement uses TRBV7-6 and TRBJ2-3, with 16 bases identical to TRBD2. Germline CDR1 and CDR2: SGHVS and FNYEAQ. The V gene end was trimmed by 5 bases and the J gene end by 3 bases; junction bases not matched to a gene: 8. This CDR3 region has 18 residues. CDR3 sequence (DNA): TGTGCCAGCAGCGCGGGACTAGCGGGGGGGTACGGGACAGATACGCAGTATTTT. Translating it yields CASSAGLAGGYGTDTQYF.

This clone was seen a few times. This chain connects TRBV2 to TRBJ1-4, with D possibly being TRBD1 (5 bases). This CDR3 is built from 13 residues. CDR1 and CDR2 from the germline V gene are SNHLY and FYNNEI. The ends were cut back, 4 bases at V and 7 bases at J, with 10 bases in the middle. The CDR3 spells CASSAGMGEKLFF. The CDR3 coding sequence is TGTGCCAGCAGTGCAGGGATGGGTGAAAAACTGTTTTTT.

The chain uses TRBV19 and TRBJ1-2; D is undetermined. The CDR3 sequence is 15 residues long. V shed 5 bases and J shed 0 bases, with 13 bases lying between them. Germline-derived CDR1 and CDR2 are LNHDA and SQIVND (reference sequence). The CDR3 spells CASSPDPGPNYGYTF. DNA of the CDR3: TGTGCCAGTAGTCCCGACCCTGGACCTAACTATGGCTACACCTTC.

The chain couples TRBV7-3 to TRBJ1-2, with no clear D. This CDR3 has 13 residues. The germline V gene encodes CDR1 SGHTA and CDR2 FQGTGA. Trimming removed 5 bases at V and 2 bases at J, with 9 bases between. For the CDR3, the DNA is TGTGCCAGCAGCCCTGGTCCCAACTATGGCTACACCTTC. It yields the protein CASSPGPNYGYTF.

This clone was observed a few times. The chain is built from TRBV4-1 and TRBJ1-1; TRBD1 might be the D (6 bases). V was cut by 5 bases and J by 10 bases, with 17 bases left in between. This CDR3 spans 13 amino acids. The germline V gene encodes CDR1 MGHRA and CDR2 YSYEKL. The DNA of the CDR3 is TGCGCCAGCAGCTCTACAGGGTACAGTGCAGCTTTCTTT. This codes for CASSSTGYSAAFF.

The CDR3 loop is CAHGQGRETQYF. CDR3 in DNA: TGTGCCCATGGACAGGGTAGAGAGACCCAGTACTTC. The chain combines TRBV6-5 with TRBJ2-5, with TRBD1 identical over 8 bases. The CDR3 runs 12 residues. The V gene's germline CDR1 is MNHEY and CDR2 SVGAGI. V lost 11 bases to trimming and J lost 4 bases; unmatched junction nucleotides: 6.

The chain joins TRBV6-5 to TRBJ1-1; 7 positions agree with TRBD1. Germline loops: CDR1 MNHEY, CDR2 SVGAGI. Losses at the gene ends were 4 bases for V and 4 bases for J; bases not matched to a gene: 9. The CDR3 loop spans 15 amino acids. The CDR3 DNA is TGTGCCAGCAGTTTCGTTACAGGGGTGGGCACTGAAGCTTTCTTT. It codes for CASSFVTGVGTEAFF.

This clone occurred a few times. The chain employs TRBV14 and TRBJ2-2; D is uncertain. This CDR3 is built from 16 residues. Germline CDR1 SGHDN, CDR2 FVKESK. With 4 bases removed from V and 1 base from J, the gap between germline ends came to 13 bases. The CDR3 region has the DNA TGTGCCAGCAGCCCTACTCGTTGGCAGAACACCGGGGAGCTGTTTTTT. Its protein product is CASSPTRWQNTGELFF.

V is TRBV25-1 and J is TRBJ2-1, with D possibly TRBD1 on 5 matching bases. This CDR3 spans 17 amino acids. The ends were cut back, 4 bases at V and 8 bases at J, with 24 bases in the middle. Germline loops: CDR1 MGHDK, CDR2 SYGVNS. The CDR3 sequence: CASSAILPGPQVDEQFF. The CDR3 region has the DNA TGTGCCAGCAGTGCCATACTTCCGGGTCCACAGGTGGATGAGCAGTTCTTC.

The chain uses TRBV4-3 and TRBJ1-1; no definite D call. This CDR3 is built from 12 residues. V lost 5 bases to trimming and J lost 4 bases, with 8 bases between them. Germline V gene lookup returns CDR1 LGHNA and CDR2 YSLEER. The CDR3 DNA follows: TGCGCCAGCAGCTGGGAGGGCACTGAAGCTTTCTTT. Protein: CASSWEGTEAFF.

This rearrangement joins TRBV6-5 to TRBJ1-5; D not resolved. This CDR3 contains 15 residues. Per the germline V gene, CDR1 is MNHEY and CDR2 is SVGAGI. V was clipped by 0 bases and J by 3 bases, with 9 bases between them. In DNA form, the CDR3 reads TGTGCCAGCAGTTACTCTTGGGCGAACAATCAGCCCCAGCATTTT. Translating gives CASSYSWANNQPQHF.